This entry lists 9 T cell receptor beta chains sequenced from one sample in a study of cytomegalovirus exposure and HLA in healthy donors. PCR used 60 Vbeta primers and 13 Jbeta primers. TCRdb's table, derived via immunoSEQ multiplex PCR, lists solely in-frame clones and lacks some. This sample has 50,000 to 65,000 clones; more than 70% occur once, and the top ten carry approximately 2.8%. The sequencing sample was made of PBMCs. The receptors come from a woman between 18 and 29 years old in good health and CMV-seronegative.

CDR3 sequence (DNA): TGTGCCAGTATTCGGACAGGGACTAATGAAAAACTGTTTTTT. Amino acid sequence: CASIRTGTNEKLFF. This chain connects TRBV19 to TRBJ1-4, with 8 bases matching TRBD1. The ends lost 7 bases at V and 2 bases at J; junction bases unmatched: 3. There are 14 residues in the CDR3. Germline-derived CDR1 and CDR2 are LNHDA and SQIVND (reference sequence).

The rearrangement uses TRBV27 and TRBJ2-1; 8 bases map to TRBD2. The CDR3 extends over 15 amino acids. V was pared by 2 bases and J by 3 bases, with 3 bases of the junction left unmatched. CDR1 and CDR2 from the germline V gene are MNHEY and SMNVEV (reference sequence). DNA of the CDR3: TGTGCCAGCAGTTTAGCGGGAGGAGACTACAATGAGCAGTTCTTC. Its translation is CASSLAGGDYNEQFF.

This clone was detected only a few times. The chain has TRBV27 and TRBJ1-5; 7 bases agree with TRBD1. The trim removed 7 bases at V and 2 bases at J, leaving 11 bases unmatched. Germline lookup yields CDR1 MNHEY and CDR2 SMNVEV (reference sequence). This CDR3 has 16 amino acids. The CDR3 coding sequence is TGTGCCAGCAAACTGCAGGGGGGTGGAGGCAATCAGCCCCAGCATTTT. Amino acids: CASKLQGGGGNQPQHF.

CDR3 sequence reads: CASSDMGRNSYGYTF. The CDR3 DNA reads as TGCGCCAGCAGTGATATGGGCAGAAACTCCTATGGCTACACCTTC. The chain uses TRBV10-2 and TRBJ1-2; D remains ambiguous. V was pared by 3 bases and J by 4 bases, with 15 bases between. The CDR3 is 15 residues long. CDR1 WSHSY and CDR2 SAAADI come from the germline V gene.

CDR3 sequence reads: CASSRDRGEKLFF. DNA of the CDR3: TGTGCCAGCAGCCGGGACAGAGGGGAAAAACTGTTTTTT. The rearrangement uses TRBV11-2 and TRBJ1-4, with TRBD1 matching over 7 bases. The CDR3 is 13 amino acids. The ends lost 5 bases at V and 8 bases at J; junction bases unmatched: 5. Germline V gives CDR1 SGHAT, CDR2 FQNNGV.

This clone was seen only a few times. The chain recombines TRBV6-4 with TRBJ2-1, with 10 bases fitting TRBD1. This CDR3 region has 16 residues. Germline CDR1 MRHNA, CDR2 SNTAGT. V trimming: 1 base; J trimming: 2 bases; junction bases outside the gene matches: 2. The CDR3 nucleotides are TGTGCCAGCAGTGACTGGACAGGGGGGGCCTACAATGAGCAGTTCTTC. Translation: CASSDWTGGAYNEQFF.

This clone has only a few counts. The gene calls are TRBV6-5 and TRBJ1-1; 7 bases agree with TRBD1. V trimming: 6 bases; J trimming: 4 bases; junction bases outside the gene matches: 8. Germline CDR1 reads MNHEY; CDR2 reads SVGAGI. The CDR3 is 14 residues long. CDR3 in amino acids: CASSDTGESTEAFF. DNA of the CDR3: TGTGCCAGCAGCGATACAGGGGAGTCCACTGAAGCTTTCTTT.

The rearrangement links TRBV28 to TRBJ1-5, with a tentative D call TRBD1 (6 bases). This CDR3 is built from 17 residues. V lost 3 bases and J 4 bases, leaving 19 bases between the germline ends. CDR1 is MDHEN and CDR2 is SYDVKM in the germline V gene. This CDR3 is CASSFRRLTGRNQPQHF. The CDR3 DNA follows: TGTGCCAGCAGTTTCCGACGGTTGACAGGTCGGAATCAGCCCCAGCATTTT.

CDR3 nucleotide sequence: TGTGCCAGCAGCGCCCGGTCTGGGGCGGGAAACCCAGATACGCAGTATTTT. Translating it yields CASSARSGAGNPDTQYF. V usage is TRBV7-9 and J usage is TRBJ2-3; TRBD2 might be the D (6 bases). Germline CDR1 is SEHNR and CDR2 is FQNEAQ (reference sequence). The CDR3 length is 17 residues. Trimming stripped 5 bases from V and 4 bases from J, with 22 bases between.